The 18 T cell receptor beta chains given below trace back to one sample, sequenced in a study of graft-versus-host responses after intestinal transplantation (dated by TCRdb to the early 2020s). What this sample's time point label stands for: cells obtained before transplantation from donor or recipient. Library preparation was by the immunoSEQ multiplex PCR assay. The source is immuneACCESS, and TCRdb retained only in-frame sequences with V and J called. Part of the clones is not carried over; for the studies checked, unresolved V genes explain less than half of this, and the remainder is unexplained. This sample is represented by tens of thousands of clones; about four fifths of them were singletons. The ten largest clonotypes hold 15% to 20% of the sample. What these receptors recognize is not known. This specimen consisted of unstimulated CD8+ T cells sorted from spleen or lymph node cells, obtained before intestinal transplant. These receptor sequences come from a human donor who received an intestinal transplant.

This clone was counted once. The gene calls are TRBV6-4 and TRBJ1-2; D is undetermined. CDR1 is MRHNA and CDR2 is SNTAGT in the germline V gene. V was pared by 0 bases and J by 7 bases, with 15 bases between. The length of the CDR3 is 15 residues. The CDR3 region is CASSDSSSALGGYTF. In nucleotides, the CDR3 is TGTGCCAGCAGTGACTCTAGCTCCGCCCTGGGTGGCTACACCTTC.

The CDR3 sequence is CASSYSGSYRETQYF. CDR3 DNA sequence: TGTGCCAGCAGCTATAGCGGGAGTTACCGGGAGACCCAGTACTTC. This chain connects TRBV7-9 to TRBJ2-5, with 9 bases identical to TRBD2. Trimming cost V 4 bases and J 5 bases; bases outside gene matches: 8. Germline values: CDR1 SEHNR, CDR2 FQNEAQ (reference sequence). The CDR3 runs to 15 residues.

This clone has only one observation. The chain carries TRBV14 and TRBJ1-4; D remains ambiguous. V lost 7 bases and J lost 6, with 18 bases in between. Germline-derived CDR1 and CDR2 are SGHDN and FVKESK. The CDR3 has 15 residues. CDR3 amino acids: CASTSNFGAYEKLFF. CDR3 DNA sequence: TGTGCCAGCACCTCCAACTTCGGTGCTTATGAAAAACTGTTTTTT.

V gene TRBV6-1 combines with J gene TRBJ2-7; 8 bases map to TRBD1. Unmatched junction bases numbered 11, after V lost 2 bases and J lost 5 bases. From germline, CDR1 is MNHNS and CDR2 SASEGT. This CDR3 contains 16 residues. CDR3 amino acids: CASSEFERQGLDEQYF. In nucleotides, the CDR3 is TGTGCCAGCAGTGAATTTGAGAGACAGGGGCTCGACGAGCAGTACTTC.

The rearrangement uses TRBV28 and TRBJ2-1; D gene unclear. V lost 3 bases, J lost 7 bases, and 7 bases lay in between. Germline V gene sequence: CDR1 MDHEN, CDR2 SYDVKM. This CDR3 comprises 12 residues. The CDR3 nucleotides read TGTGCCAGCAGTTTTGCGGTAAATGAGCAGTTCTTC. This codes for CASSFAVNEQFF.

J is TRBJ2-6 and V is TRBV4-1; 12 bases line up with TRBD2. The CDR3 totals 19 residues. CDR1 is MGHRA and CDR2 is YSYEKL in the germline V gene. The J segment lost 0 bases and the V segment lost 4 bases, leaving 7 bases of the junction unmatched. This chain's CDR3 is CASSRTSGAGVSGANVLTF. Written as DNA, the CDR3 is TGCGCCAGCAGCCGGACTAGCGGGGCCGGCGTCTCTGGGGCCAACGTCCTGACTTTC.

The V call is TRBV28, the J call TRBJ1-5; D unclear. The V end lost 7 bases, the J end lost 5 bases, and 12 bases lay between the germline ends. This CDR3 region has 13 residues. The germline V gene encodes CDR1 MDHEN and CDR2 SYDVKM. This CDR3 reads CASKVATHQPQHF. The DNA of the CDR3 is TGTGCCAGCAAGGTGGCGACACATCAGCCCCAGCATTTT.

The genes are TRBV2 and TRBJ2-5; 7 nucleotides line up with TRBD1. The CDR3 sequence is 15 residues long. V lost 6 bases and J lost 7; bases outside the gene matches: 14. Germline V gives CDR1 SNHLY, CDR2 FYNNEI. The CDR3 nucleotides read TGTGCCAGCAGGGGAACCGGGACAGCTCTCGGGACCCAGTACTTC. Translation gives CASRGTGTALGTQYF. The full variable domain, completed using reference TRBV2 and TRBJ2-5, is EPEVTQTPSHQVTQMGQEVILRCVPISNHLYFYWYRQILGQKVEFLVSFYNNEISEKSEIFDDQFSVERPDGSNFTLKIRSTKLEDSAMYFCASRGTGTALGTQYFGPGTRLLVL.

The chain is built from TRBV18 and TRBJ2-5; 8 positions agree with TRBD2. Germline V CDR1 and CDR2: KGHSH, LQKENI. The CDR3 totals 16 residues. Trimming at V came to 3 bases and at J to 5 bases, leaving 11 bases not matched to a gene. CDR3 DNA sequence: TGTGCCAGCTCACCTCGACTAGCGAGGGAGTTTGAGACCCAGTACTTC. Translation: CASSPRLAREFETQYF.

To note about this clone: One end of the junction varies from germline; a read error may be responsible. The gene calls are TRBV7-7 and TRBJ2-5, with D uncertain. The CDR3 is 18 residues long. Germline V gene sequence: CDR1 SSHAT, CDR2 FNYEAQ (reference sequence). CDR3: CASSLDWQATPYQETQYF. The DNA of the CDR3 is TGTGCTAGCAGCTTAGACTGGCAGGCAACTCCGTACCAAGAGACCCAGTACTTC.

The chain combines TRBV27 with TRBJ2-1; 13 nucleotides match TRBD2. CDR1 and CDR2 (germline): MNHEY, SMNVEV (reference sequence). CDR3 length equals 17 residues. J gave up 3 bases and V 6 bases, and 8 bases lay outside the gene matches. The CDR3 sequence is CASRTGTSGTLYNEQFF. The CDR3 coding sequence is TGTGCCAGCAGAACCGGGACTAGCGGGACCCTCTACAATGAGCAGTTCTTC.

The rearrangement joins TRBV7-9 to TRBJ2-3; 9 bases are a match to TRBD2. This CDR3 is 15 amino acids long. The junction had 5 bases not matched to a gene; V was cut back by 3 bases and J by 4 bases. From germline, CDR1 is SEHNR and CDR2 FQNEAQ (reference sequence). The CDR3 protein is CASSLAGGSSDTQYF. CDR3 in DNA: TGTGCCAGCAGCTTGGCGGGAGGGAGTTCAGATACGCAGTATTTT. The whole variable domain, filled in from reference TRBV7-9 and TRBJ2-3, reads DTGVSQNPRHKITKRGQNVTFRCDPISEHNRLYWYRQTLGQGPEFLTYFQNEAQLEKSRLLSDRFSAERPKGSFSTLEIQRTEQGDSAMYLCASSLAGGSSDTQYFGPGTRLTVL.

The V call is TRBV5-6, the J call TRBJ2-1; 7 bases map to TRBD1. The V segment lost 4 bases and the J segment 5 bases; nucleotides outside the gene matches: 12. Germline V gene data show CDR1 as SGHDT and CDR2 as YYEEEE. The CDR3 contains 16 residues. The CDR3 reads CASSPALWDRDNEQFF. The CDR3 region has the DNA TGTGCCAGCAGCCCGGCCCTCTGGGACAGAGACAATGAGCAGTTCTTC.

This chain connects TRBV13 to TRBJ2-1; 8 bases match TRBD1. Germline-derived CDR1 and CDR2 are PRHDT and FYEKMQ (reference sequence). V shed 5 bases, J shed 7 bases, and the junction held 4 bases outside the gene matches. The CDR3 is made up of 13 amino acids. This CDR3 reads CASSQGQGNEQFF. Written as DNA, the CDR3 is TGTGCCAGCAGCCAAGGACAGGGTAATGAGCAGTTCTTC.

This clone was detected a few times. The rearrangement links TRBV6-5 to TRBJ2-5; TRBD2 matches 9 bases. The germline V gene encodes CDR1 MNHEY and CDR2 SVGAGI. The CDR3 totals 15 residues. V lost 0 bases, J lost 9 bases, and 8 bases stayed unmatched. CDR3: CASSYSASGEGAQYF. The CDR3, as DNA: TGTGCCAGCAGTTACTCGGCTAGCGGGGAGGGGGCCCAGTACTTC.

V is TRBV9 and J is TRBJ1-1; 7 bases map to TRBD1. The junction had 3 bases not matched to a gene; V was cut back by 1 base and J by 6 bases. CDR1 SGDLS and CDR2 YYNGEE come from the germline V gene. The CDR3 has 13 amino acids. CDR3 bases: TGTGCCAGCAGCGTATATCAGGGGGCTGAAGCTTTCTTT. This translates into CASSVYQGAEAFF.

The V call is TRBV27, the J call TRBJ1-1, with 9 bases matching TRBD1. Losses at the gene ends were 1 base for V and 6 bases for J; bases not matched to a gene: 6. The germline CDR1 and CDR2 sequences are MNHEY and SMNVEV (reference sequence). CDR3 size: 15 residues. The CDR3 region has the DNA TGTGCCAGCAGTTTATACAGGGGGCCTCTTTCTGAAGCTTTCTTT. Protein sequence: CASSLYRGPLSEAFF.

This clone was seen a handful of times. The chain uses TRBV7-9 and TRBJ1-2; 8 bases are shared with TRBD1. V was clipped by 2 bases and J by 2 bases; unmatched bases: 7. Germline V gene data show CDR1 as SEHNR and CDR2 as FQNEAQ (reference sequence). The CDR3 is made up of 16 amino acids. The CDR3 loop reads CASSLKDREQNYGYTF. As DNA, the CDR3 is TGTGCCAGCAGCTTAAAGGACAGGGAACAAAACTATGGCTACACCTTC.